What follows are 23 T cell receptor beta chains derived from one specimen sequenced in a study of blood T cell repertoires in COVID-19. The table came from immunoSEQ multiplex PCR; TCRdb's copy has only in-frame clones and leaves some out. This sample carries more than 250,000 clones, around 78% of them seen once, and the ten largest clones take 4.6%. The sequenced material came from peripheral blood. These receptors were obtained from a man aged 60-69 years who had recovered from COVID-19.

Only one count was recorded for this clone. The rearrangement uses TRBV9 and TRBJ2-2; 10 bases agree with TRBD2. Trimming removed 3 bases from V and 2 bases from J; junction bases left unmatched: 16. The CDR3 extends over 20 amino acids. Per the germline V gene, CDR1 is SGDLS and CDR2 is YYNGEE. As DNA, the CDR3 is TGTGCCAGCAGCGAGGGACTAGCGAGGACTTGGCTATCTAACACCGGGGAGCTGTTTTTT. Protein sequence: CASSEGLARTWLSNTGELFF.

The chain is built from TRBV5-1 and TRBJ1-1; D unclear. V shed 0 bases and J shed 0 bases, with 6 bases lying between them. The CDR3 consists of 14 residues. Germline lookup yields CDR1 SGHRS and CDR2 YFSETQ. CDR3 bases: TGCGCCAGCAGCTTGGATAGCCTGAACACTGAAGCTTTCTTT. It codes for CASSLDSLNTEAFF.

The chain carries TRBV11-2 and TRBJ2-1; 9 bases map to TRBD1. CDR1 and CDR2 from the germline V gene are SGHAT and FQNNGV. Losses at the gene ends were 5 bases for V and 6 bases for J; bases not matched to a gene: 8. The CDR3 is 15 residues long. The CDR3 loop is CASSRGQGGRNEQFF. CDR3 nucleotide sequence: TGTGCCAGCAGCCGGGGACAGGGTGGGCGCAATGAGCAGTTCTTC.

This chain's CDR3 is CASSLDGRGPDTQYF. In nucleotides, the CDR3 is TGTGCCAGCAGCTTGGATGGCAGGGGGCCAGATACGCAGTATTTT. The chain links TRBV5-5 to TRBJ2-3; 8 nucleotides match TRBD1. The CDR3 consists of 15 residues. Germline CDR1 SGHKS, CDR2 YYEKEE (reference sequence). V shed 0 bases and J 4 bases; nucleotides not matched to a gene: 4. Filled out from reference TRBV5-5 and TRBJ2-3, the complete variable domain reads DAGVTQSPTHLIKTRGQQVTLRCSPISGHKSVSWYQQVLGQGPQFIFQYYEKEERGRGNFPDRFSARQFPNYSSELNVNALLLGDSALYLCASSLDGRGPDTQYFGPGTRLTVL.

The genes are TRBV7-2 and TRBJ1-4; D may be TRBD1 (5 bases). The CDR3 runs to 15 residues. Trimming cost V 7 bases and J 2 bases, with 14 bases left between them. The germline CDR1 and CDR2 sequences are SGHTA and FQGNSA. In DNA, the CDR3 is TGTGCCAGCACCCCCTTCGGGGGGACTAATGAAAAACTGTTTTTT. Protein: CASTPFGGTNEKLFF.

V gene TRBV3-1 (or the pseudogene TRBV3-2) combines with J gene TRBJ2-4; TRBD2 matches 8 bases. V gave up 1 base and J gave up 6 bases; unmatched junction bases: 5. The CDR3 totals 15 residues. Germline lookup yields CDR1 LGHDT and CDR2 YNNKEL (reference sequence). In DNA, the CDR3 is TGTGCCAGCAGCCAAGGGGGACTAGGTTTAAACATTCAGTACTTC. Translating gives CASSQGGLGLNIQYF.

In this sample, this clone turned up a few times. This chain links TRBV28 with TRBJ2-7; a possible D gene is TRBD1 (5 bases). Trimming removed 6 bases at V and 9 bases at J, with 21 bases between. Germline lookup yields CDR1 MDHEN and CDR2 SYDVKM. The CDR3 runs to 14 residues. The CDR3: CASSTPGRLRVQYF. DNA of the CDR3: TGTGCCAGCAGCACACCAGGGCGCCTACGGGTGCAGTACTTC.

The chain carries TRBV5-1 and TRBJ2-4, with 11 bases that match TRBD1. Per the germline V gene, CDR1 is SGHRS and CDR2 is YFSETQ. The CDR3 extends over 15 amino acids. V lost 3 bases, J lost 8 bases, and 7 bases stayed unmatched. CDR3 in DNA: TGCGCCAGCAGCTCCAGGACAGGGGGCACGTACATTCAGTACTTC. It translates to CASSSRTGGTYIQYF.

The gene calls are TRBV6-5 and TRBJ2-3; no reliable D call. The germline V gene has CDR1 MNHEY and CDR2 SVGAGI. There are 15 residues in the CDR3. V was trimmed by 6 bases and J by 0 bases, leaving 13 bases between them. The CDR3 sequence: CASRTDGASTDTQYF. CDR3 in DNA: TGTGCCAGCAGGACCGACGGAGCTAGCACAGATACGCAGTATTTT.

The rearrangement joins TRBV7-2 to TRBJ2-4; TRBD1 aligns across 7 bases. The CDR3 spans 15 residues. Per the germline V gene, CDR1 is SGHTA and CDR2 is FQGNSA. The V segment lost 2 bases and the J segment 4 bases; nucleotides outside the gene matches: 5. CDR3 region: CASSLQQDRKNIQYF. CDR3 nucleotide sequence: TGTGCCAGCAGCTTACAACAGGACAGGAAAAACATTCAGTACTTC.

The chain employs TRBV6-5 and TRBJ2-7, with D perhaps matching TRBD2 (6 bases). Germline CDR1 MNHEY, CDR2 SVGAGI. The CDR3 extends over 11 amino acids. The V gene lost 5 bases and the J gene lost 5 bases, with 7 bases spanning the gap. The CDR3 DNA sequence: TGTGCCAGCAGTCGGGGGAACGAGCAGTACTTC. Amino acids: CASSRGNEQYF.

The gene calls are TRBV7-9 and TRBJ1-4; D might be TRBD1 (5 bases). The germline V and J ends were trimmed by 3 bases and 4 bases, with 6 bases remaining between them. The CDR3 has 13 residues. The germline CDR1 and CDR2 sequences are SEHNR and FQNEAQ (reference sequence). CDR3 amino acids: CASSFQGNEKLFF. As DNA, the CDR3 is TGTGCCAGCAGCTTTCAGGGTAATGAAAAACTGTTTTTT.

This chain uses TRBV20-1 with TRBJ1-5; D call uncertain. Per germline, CDR1 DFQATT and CDR2 SNEGSKA (reference sequence). The CDR3 runs 15 residues. V gave up 3 bases and J gave up 0 bases, with 12 bases separating them. The CDR3 is CSASHGPYSNQPQHF. CDR3 DNA: TGCAGTGCTAGTCATGGGCCTTATAGCAATCAGCCCCAGCATTTT.

This chain links TRBV19 with TRBJ2-7; possible D gene TRBD2, 5 bases. This CDR3 has 11 amino acids. The ends were cut back, 6 bases at V and 4 bases at J, with 7 bases in the middle. The germline V gene encodes CDR1 LNHDA and CDR2 SQIVND (reference sequence). The chain's CDR3 is CASSRGYEQYF. CDR3 DNA sequence: TGTGCCAGTAGCCGCGGGTACGAGCAGTACTTC.

V and J are TRBV2 and TRBJ2-7, with TRBD2 as a possible D gene (5 bases). CDR1 and CDR2 (germline): SNHLY, FYNNEI. Trimming removed 2 bases from V and 4 bases from J, with 9 bases in between. This CDR3 has 13 residues. The chain's CDR3 is CASSELALYEQYF. DNA of the CDR3: TGTGCCAGCAGTGAACTAGCTTTGTACGAGCAGTACTTC.

This sequence joins TRBV25-1 and TRBJ1-5, with 8 nucleotides matching TRBD1. V shed 3 bases, J shed 6 bases, and the junction held 4 bases outside the gene matches. The CDR3 totals 14 residues. Germline V lookup: CDR1 MGHDK, CDR2 SYGVNS. As DNA, the CDR3 is TGTGCCAGCAGTGATCAGGGGGCGCGTCAGCCCCAGCATTTT. Amino acid sequence: CASSDQGARQPQHF.

The V gene is TRBV5-3, the J gene TRBJ1-6, with D possibly TRBD1 on 5 matching bases. TRBV5-3 is reported as an ORF; its role is uncertain. The V gene lost 5 bases and the J gene lost 9 bases, with 18 bases spanning the gap. The CDR3 totals 15 residues. This CDR3 reads CARRKVGGERSPLHF. As DNA, the CDR3 is TGTGCCAGAAGGAAGGTGGGGGGGGAGCGTTCACCCCTCCACTTT.

J is TRBJ1-3 and V is TRBV6-5; D is possibly TRBD1 (6 bases). V was cut by 2 bases and J by 1 base, with 12 bases left in between. Germline loops: CDR1 MNHEY, CDR2 SVGAGI. This CDR3 contains 16 residues. The CDR3 coding sequence is TGTGCCAGCAGTTACCTCAGGGGAGGGTCTGGAAACACCATATATTTT. Translation: CASSYLRGGSGNTIYF.

The V gene is TRBV19, the J gene TRBJ2-3, with 10 bases matching TRBD1. The CDR3 spans 13 residues. The germline gives CDR1 LNHDA, CDR2 SQIVND (reference sequence). V shed 8 bases, J shed 6 bases, and the junction held 5 bases outside the gene matches. The CDR3 region is CASDRGQGDTQYF. CDR3 DNA: TGTGCCAGTGACAGGGGGCAGGGGGATACGCAGTATTTT. Filled out from reference TRBV19 and TRBJ2-3, the complete variable domain reads DGGITQSPKYLFRKEGQNVTLSCEQNLNHDAMYWYRQDPGQGLRLIYYSQIVNDFQKGDIAEGYSVSREKKESFPLTVTSAQKNPTAFYLCASDRGQGDTQYFGPGTRLTVL.

The J gene is TRBJ1-1, the V gene TRBV9; D possibly corresponds to TRBD1 (6 bases). The length of the CDR3 is 14 residues. CDR1 SGDLS and CDR2 YYNGEE come from the germline V gene. The germline V and J ends were trimmed by 0 bases and 5 bases, with 11 bases remaining between them. The CDR3 is CASSVEGGRTEAFF. The CDR3 nucleotides are TGTGCCAGCAGCGTAGAGGGGGGGAGGACTGAAGCTTTCTTT.

The J gene is TRBJ2-7, the V gene TRBV30, with 9 bases aligning to TRBD1. This CDR3 region has 14 residues. V lost 5 bases and J lost 7; bases outside the gene matches: 12. Germline V gives CDR1 GTSNPN, CDR2 SVGIG (reference sequence). The CDR3 sequence is CAWSRGQGRGEQYF. In nucleotides, the CDR3 is TGTGCCTGGTCACGAGGACAGGGGAGGGGAGAGCAGTACTTC.

The V gene is TRBV28, the J gene TRBJ1-4, with 8 bases matching TRBD1. The CDR3 sequence is 15 residues long. The V gene's germline CDR1 is MDHEN and CDR2 SYDVKM. Trimming took 3 bases from V and 5 from J; bases not matched to a gene: 5. As DNA, the CDR3 is TGTGCCAGCAGTTTGGCTACAGGGGGAAATGAAAAACTGTTTTTT. This encodes CASSLATGGNEKLFF.

This clone was counted between two and nine times. This rearrangement joins TRBV3-1 (or the pseudogene TRBV3-2) to TRBJ2-2; 13 nucleotides line up with TRBD2. The J segment lost 4 bases and the V segment lost 1 base, leaving 3 bases of the junction unmatched. CDR3 length: 17 residues. CDR1 and CDR2 (germline): LGHDT, YNNKEL (reference sequence). The CDR3 is CASSQGGLAGFTGELFF. The CDR3 nucleotides read TGTGCCAGCAGCCAAGGGGGACTAGCGGGGTTCACCGGGGAGCTGTTTTTT.